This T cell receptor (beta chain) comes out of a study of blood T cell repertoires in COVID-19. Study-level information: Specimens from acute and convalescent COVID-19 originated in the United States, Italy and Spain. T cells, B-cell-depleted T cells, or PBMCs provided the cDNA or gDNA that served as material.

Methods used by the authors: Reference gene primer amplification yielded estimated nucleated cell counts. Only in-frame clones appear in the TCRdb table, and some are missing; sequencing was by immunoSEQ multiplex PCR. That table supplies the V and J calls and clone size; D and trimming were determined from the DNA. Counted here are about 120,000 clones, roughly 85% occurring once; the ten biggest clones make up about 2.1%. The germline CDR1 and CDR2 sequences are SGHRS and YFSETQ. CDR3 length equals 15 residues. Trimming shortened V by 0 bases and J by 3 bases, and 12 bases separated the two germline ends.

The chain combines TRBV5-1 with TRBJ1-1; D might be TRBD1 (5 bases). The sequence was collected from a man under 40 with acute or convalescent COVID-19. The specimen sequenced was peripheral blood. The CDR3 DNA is TGCGCCAGCAGCTTGGTGGGGCCGGTGGACACTGAAGCTTTCTTT. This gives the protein CASSLVGPVDTEAFF.